This TCR beta chain was recorded in a study of T-cell reconstitution after alpha-beta-depleted transplantation in children. This CDR3 has 12 amino acids. With V trimmed by 4 bases and J by 9 bases, 6 bases remained unmatched. Germline CDR1 SQVTM, CDR2 ANQGSEA. This clonotype has a handful of counts. Unique molecular identifiers were built into the TCRbeta library. Each CDR3 protein gets one entry after TCRdb re-called the PCR reads with MiXCR. Among approximately 400,000 distinct CDR3 sequences listed, 11% were seen once. J is TRBJ2-1 and V is TRBV29-1; 7 positions match TRBD2. Material: PBMCs from the stem cell graft donor, obtained from the stem cell graft. This clonotype originated in a human donor who donated a stem cell graft to a child with acute myeloid leukemia. CDR3 protein: CSVGGSGGEQFF. The CDR3 region has the DNA TGCAGCGTTGGCGGCTCGGGAGGTGAGCAGTTCTTC.